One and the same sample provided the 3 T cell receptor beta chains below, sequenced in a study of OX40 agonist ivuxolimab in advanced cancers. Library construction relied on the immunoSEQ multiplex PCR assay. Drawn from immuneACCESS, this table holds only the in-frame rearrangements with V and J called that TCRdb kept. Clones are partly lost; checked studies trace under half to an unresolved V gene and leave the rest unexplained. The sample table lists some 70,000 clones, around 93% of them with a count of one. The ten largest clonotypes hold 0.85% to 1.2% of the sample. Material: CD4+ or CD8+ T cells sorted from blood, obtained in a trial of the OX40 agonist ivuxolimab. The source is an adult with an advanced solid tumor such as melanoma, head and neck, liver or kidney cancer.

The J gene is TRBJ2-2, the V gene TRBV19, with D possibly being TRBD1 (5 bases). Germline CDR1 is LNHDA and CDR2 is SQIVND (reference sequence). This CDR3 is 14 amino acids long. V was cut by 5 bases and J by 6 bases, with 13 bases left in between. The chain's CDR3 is CASSSSGSPGELFF. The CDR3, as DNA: TGTGCCAGTAGTTCCTCAGGGTCCCCCGGGGAGCTGTTTTTT.

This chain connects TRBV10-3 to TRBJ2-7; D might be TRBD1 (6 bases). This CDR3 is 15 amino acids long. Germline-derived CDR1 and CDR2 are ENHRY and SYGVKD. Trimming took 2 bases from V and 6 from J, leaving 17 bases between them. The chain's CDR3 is CAISEGGRLDGEQYF. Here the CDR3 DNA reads TGTGCCATCAGTGAGGGGGGCCGACTGGATGGCGAGCAGTACTTC.

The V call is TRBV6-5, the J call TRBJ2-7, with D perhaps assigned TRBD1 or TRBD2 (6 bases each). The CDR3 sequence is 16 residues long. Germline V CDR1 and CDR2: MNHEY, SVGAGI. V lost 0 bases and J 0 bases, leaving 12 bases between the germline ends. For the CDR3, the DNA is TGTGCCAGCAGTTACTCGGGGGGCACCGCCTCCTACGAGCAGTACTTC. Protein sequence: CASSYSGGTASYEQYF.